Given below is one TCR beta chain in context. Its antigen is not identified. This CDR3 is built from 14 residues. V lost 4 bases to trimming and J lost 5 bases; unmatched junction nucleotides: 8. Germline V gene lookup returns CDR1 SGHRS and CDR2 YFSETQ. Vbeta (60) and Jbeta (13) primers were used in the PCR. Data came from immunoSEQ multiplex PCR; TCRdb stores just in-frame clones and leaves some out. The table records 200,000 to 250,000 clones, approximately 81% of them present only once. The data stem from a study of cytomegalovirus exposure and HLA in healthy donors. The study's findings and limits: An analysis was carried out later, and it reportedly showed fewer N-insertions in an Asian-associated ancestry cluster than the roughly 700-donor mean.

The rearrangement joins TRBV5-1 to TRBJ1-1, with 7 nucleotides matching TRBD1. This receptor was taken from a girl between 2 and 10 years old in good health and CMV-seronegative. The sequencing sample was made of PBMCs. The CDR3 region is CASSEGQPGTEAFF. The CDR3 DNA is TGCGCCAGCAGCGAGGGACAGCCAGGGACTGAAGCTTTCTTT.